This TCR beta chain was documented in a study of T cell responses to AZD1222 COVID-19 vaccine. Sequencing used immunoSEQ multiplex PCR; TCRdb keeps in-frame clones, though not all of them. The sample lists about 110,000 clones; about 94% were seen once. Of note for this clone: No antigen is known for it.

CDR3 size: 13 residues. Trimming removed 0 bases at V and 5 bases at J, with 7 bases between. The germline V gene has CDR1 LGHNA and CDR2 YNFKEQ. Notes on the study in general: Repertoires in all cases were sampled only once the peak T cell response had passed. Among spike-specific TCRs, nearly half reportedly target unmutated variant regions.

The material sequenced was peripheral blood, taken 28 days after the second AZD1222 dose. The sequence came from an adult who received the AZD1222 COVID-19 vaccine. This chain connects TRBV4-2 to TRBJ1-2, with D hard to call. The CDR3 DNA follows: TGTGCCAGCAGCCAAGATACGGCGTATGGCTACACCTTC. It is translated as CASSQDTAYGYTF.